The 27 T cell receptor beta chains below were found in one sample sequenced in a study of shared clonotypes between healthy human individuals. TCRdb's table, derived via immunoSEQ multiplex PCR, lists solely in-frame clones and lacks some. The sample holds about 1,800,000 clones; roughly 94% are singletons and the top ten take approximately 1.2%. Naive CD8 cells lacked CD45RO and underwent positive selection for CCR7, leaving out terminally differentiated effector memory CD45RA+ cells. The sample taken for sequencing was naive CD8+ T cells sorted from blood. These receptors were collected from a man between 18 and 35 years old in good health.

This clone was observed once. Here the CDR3 reads CASSQEPLEGAHGYTF. The CDR3 region has the DNA TGTGCCAGCAGCCAAGAGCCCCTGGAGGGGGCGCATGGCTACACCTTC. The V gene is TRBV4-2, the J gene TRBJ1-2; 7 bases are shared with TRBD1. Per the germline V gene, CDR1 is LGHNA and CDR2 is YNFKEQ. The CDR3 totals 16 residues. The trim removed 0 bases at V and 6 bases at J, leaving 10 bases unmatched.

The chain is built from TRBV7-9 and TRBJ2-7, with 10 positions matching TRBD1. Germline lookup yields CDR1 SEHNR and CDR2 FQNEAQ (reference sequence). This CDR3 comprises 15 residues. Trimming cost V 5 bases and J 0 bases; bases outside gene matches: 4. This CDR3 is CASSMGQGFSYEQYF. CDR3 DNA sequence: TGTGCCAGCAGCATGGGACAGGGGTTCTCCTACGAGCAGTACTTC.

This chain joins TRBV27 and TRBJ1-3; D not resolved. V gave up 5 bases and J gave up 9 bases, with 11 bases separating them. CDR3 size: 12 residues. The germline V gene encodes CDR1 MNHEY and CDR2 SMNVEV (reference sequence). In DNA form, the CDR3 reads TGTGCCAGCAGTCGGGTACAGTGCACCATATATTTT. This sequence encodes CASSRVQCTIYF.

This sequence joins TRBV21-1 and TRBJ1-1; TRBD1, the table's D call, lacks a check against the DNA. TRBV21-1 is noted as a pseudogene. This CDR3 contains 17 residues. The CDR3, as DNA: TGTGCCAGCACCAAGTCCGGGACAGGGGGCGGAAGCACTGAAGCTTTCTTT. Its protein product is CASTKSGTGGGSTEAFF.

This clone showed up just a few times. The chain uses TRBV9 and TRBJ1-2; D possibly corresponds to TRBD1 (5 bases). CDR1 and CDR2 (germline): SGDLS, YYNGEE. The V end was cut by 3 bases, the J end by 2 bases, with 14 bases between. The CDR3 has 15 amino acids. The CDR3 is CASSETVGPNYGYTF. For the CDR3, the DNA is TGTGCCAGCAGCGAGACCGTGGGACCGAACTATGGCTACACCTTC.

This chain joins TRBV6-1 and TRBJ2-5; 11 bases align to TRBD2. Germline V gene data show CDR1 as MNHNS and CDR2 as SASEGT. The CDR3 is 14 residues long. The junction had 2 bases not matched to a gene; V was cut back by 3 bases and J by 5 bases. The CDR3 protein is CASSDTSGSETQYF. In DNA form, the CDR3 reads TGTGCCAGCAGTGACACTAGCGGGAGTGAGACCCAGTACTTC.

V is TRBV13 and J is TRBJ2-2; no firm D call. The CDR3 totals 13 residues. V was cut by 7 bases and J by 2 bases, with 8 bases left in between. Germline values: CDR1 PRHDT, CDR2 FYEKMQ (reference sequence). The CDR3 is CASTFPNTGELFF. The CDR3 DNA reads TGTGCCAGCACCTTCCCAAACACCGGGGAGCTGTTTTTT.

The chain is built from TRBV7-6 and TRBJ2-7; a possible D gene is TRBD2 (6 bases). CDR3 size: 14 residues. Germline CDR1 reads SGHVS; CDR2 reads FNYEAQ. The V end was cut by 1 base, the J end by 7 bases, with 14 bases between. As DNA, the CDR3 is TGTGCCAGCAGCTTAGAGTGGGGAGGTCGGGAGCAGTACTTC. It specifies CASSLEWGGREQYF.

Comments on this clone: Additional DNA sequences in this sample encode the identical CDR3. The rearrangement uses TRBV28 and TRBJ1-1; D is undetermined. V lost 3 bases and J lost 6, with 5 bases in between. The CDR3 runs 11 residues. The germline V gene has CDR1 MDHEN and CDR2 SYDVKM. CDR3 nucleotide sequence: TGTGCCAGCAGTTTCACGGCTGAAGCTTTCTTT. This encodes CASSFTAEAFF.

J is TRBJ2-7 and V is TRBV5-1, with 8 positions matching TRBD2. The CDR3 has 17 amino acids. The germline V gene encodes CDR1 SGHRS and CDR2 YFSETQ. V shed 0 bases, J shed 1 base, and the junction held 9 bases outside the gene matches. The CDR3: CASSLAPGGEVSYEQYF. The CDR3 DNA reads TGCGCCAGCAGCTTGGCCCCGGGAGGGGAAGTGTCCTACGAGCAGTACTTC. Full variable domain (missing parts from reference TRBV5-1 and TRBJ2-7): KAGVTQTPRYLIKTRGQQVTLSCSPISGHRSVSWYQQTPGQGLQFLFEYFSETQRNKGNFPGRFSGRQFSNSRSEMNVSTLELGDSALYLCASSLAPGGEVSYEQYFGPGTRLTVT.

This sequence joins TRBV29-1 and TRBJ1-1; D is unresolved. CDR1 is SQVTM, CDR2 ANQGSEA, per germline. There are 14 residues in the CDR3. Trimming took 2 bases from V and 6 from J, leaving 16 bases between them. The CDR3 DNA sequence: TGCAGCGTTGAATCGGGTACAGTTGGGGCTGAAGCTTTCTTT. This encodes CSVESGTVGAEAFF.

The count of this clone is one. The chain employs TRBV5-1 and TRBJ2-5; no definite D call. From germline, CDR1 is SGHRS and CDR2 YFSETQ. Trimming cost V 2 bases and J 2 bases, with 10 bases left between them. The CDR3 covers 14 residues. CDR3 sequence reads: CASSLEGLQETQYF. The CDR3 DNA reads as TGCGCCAGCAGCTTAGAAGGCTTACAAGAGACCCAGTACTTC. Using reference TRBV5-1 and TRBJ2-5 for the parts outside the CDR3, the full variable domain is KAGVTQTPRYLIKTRGQQVTLSCSPISGHRSVSWYQQTPGQGLQFLFEYFSETQRNKGNFPGRFSGRQFSNSRSEMNVSTLELGDSALYLCASSLEGLQETQYFGPGTRLLVL.

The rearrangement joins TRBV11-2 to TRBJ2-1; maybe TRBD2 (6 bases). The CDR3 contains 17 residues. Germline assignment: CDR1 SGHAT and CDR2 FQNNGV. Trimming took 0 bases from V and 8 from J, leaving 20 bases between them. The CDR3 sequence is CASSLERGLSLKYEQFF. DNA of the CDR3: TGTGCCAGCAGCTTAGAGCGGGGACTTTCGTTAAAGTATGAGCAGTTCTTC.

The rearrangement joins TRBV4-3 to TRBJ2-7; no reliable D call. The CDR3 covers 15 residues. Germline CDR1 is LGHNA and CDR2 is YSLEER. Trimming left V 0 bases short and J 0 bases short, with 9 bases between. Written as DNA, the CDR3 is TGCGCCAGCAGCCAAGATCCGGGTCCCTCCTACGAGCAGTACTTC. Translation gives CASSQDPGPSYEQYF.

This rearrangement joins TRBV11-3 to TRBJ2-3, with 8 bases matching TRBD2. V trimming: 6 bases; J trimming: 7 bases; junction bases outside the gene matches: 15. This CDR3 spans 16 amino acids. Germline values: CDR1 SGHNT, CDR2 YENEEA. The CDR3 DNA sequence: TGTGCCAGCAGTTCGACAGAAGCGGGAGCGGGGAATACGCAGTATTTT. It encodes CASSSTEAGAGNTQYF. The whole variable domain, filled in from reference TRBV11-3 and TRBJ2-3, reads EAGVVQSPRYKIIEKKQPVAFWCNPISGHNTLYWYLQNLGQGPELLIRYENEEAVDDSQLPKDRFSAERLKGVDSTLKIQPAELGDSAVYLCASSSTEAGAGNTQYFGPGTRLTVL.

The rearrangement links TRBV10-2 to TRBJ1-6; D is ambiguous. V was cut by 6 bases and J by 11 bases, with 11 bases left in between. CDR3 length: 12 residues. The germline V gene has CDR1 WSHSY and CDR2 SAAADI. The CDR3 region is CASRSGETPLHF. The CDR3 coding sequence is TGCGCCAGCAGATCGGGAGAGACACCCCTCCACTTT.

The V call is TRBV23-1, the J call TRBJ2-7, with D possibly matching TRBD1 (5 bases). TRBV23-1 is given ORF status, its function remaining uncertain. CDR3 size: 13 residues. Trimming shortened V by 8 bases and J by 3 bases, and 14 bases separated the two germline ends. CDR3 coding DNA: TGCGCCAGCGGGCCCAGGCAGGGCTACGAGCAGTACTTC. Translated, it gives CASGPRQGYEQYF.

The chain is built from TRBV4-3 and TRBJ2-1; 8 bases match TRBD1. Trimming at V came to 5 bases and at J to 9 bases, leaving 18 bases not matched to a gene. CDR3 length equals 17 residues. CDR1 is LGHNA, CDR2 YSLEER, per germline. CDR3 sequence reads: CASSERLVDRVSGEQFF. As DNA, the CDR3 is TGCGCCAGCAGCGAGCGGCTAGTGGACAGGGTTTCGGGTGAGCAGTTCTTC.

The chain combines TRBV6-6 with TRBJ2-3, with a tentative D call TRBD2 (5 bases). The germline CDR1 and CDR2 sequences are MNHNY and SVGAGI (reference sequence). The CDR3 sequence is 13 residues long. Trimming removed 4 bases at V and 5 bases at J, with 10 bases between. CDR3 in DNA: TGTGCCAGCAGTTTTTCCCGGGGAGATACGCAGTATTTT. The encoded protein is CASSFSRGDTQYF.

This CDR3 is CASSASRLSGDQETQYF. CDR3 bases: TGTGCCAGCAGCGCCTCCCGACTAAGCGGGGACCAAGAGACCCAGTACTTC. The genes are TRBV9 and TRBJ2-5; 7 bases align to TRBD2. The CDR3 length is 17 residues. The J segment lost 0 bases and the V segment lost 3 bases, leaving 11 bases of the junction unmatched. CDR1 is SGDLS, CDR2 YYNGEE, per germline.

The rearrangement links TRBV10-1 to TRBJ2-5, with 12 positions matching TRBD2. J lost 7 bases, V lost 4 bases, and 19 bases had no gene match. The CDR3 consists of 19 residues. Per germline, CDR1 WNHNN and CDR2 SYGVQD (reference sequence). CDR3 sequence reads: CASSVGDGASGRAFGTQYF. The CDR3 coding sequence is TGCGCCAGCAGTGTGGGGGACGGGGCTAGCGGGAGGGCGTTCGGGACCCAGTACTTC.

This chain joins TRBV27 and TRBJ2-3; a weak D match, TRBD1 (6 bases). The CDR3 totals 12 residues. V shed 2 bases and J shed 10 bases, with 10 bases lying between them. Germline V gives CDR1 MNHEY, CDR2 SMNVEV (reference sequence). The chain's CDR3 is CASSLRGHPQYF. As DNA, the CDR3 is TGTGCCAGCAGTTTACGGGGACACCCGCAGTATTTT.

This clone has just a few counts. The CDR3 is CASSPGTDTGELFF. The CDR3, as DNA: TGTGCCAGCAGCCCCGGGACCGACACCGGGGAGCTGTTTTTT. The V and J genes are TRBV7-9 and TRBJ2-2; D could derive from TRBD1 or TRBD2 (5 bases each). Germline CDR1 SEHNR, CDR2 FQNEAQ (reference sequence). V was trimmed by 5 bases and J by 3 bases, leaving 10 bases between them. CDR3 length equals 14 residues.

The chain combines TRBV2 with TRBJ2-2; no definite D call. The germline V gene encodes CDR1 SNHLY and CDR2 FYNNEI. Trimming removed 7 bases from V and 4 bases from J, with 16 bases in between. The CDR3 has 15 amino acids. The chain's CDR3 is CASTRPSAGTGELFF. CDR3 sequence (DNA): TGTGCCAGCACCCGACCCAGCGCAGGCACCGGGGAGCTGTTTTTT.

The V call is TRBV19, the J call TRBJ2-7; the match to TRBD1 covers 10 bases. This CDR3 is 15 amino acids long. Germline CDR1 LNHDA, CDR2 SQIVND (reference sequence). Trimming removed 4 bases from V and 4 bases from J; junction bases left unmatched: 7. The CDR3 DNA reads TGTGCCAGTAGTAAAGGGACAGGGGCAGGGTACGAGCAGTACTTC. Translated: CASSKGTGAGYEQYF.

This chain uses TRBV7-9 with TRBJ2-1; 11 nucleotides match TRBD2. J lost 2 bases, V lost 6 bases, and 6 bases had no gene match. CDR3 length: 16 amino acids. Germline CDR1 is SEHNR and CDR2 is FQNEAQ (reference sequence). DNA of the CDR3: TGTGCCAGCAGGGGTATAGCGGGAGGGCCCTACAATGAGCAGTTCTTC. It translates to CASRGIAGGPYNEQFF.

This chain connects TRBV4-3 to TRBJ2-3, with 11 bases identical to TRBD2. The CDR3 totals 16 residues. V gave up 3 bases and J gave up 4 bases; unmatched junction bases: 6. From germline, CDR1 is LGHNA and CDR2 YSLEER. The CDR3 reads CASSQETSGSSDTQYF. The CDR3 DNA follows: TGCGCCAGCAGCCAGGAAACTAGCGGGAGCTCAGATACGCAGTATTTT.